The sequence of this T cell receptor (beta chain) was determined in a study of T cells in Graves' hyperthyroidism and ophthalmopathy. TCR beta CDR3 region amplification was performed from RNA transcripts. The primer set for the first-round RT-PCR of the TCR CDR3 was HTBI. A single record per CDR3 protein comes from TCRdb applying MiXCR to the multiplex PCR reads. The table has over 700,000 distinct CDR3 sequences, approximately 19% seen once; the top ten hold 16%. This clonotype was counted a few times. The antigen remains undetermined. Findings and caveats of the study: Also found in blood were most expanded thyroid clonotypes above 0.001.

Trimming took 4 bases from V and 4 from J; bases not matched to a gene: 7. The CDR3 loop spans 13 amino acids. Germline values: CDR1 DFQATT, CDR2 SNEGSKA (reference sequence). The sequenced sample consisted of blood. The chain joins TRBV20-1 to TRBJ2-7, with 7 positions matching TRBD1. This receptor was identified in a woman in her forties or fifties with Graves' hyperthyroidism that later progressed to Graves' ophthalmopathy. The CDR3: CSATQGLYYEQYF. Here the CDR3 DNA reads TGCAGTGCTACACAGGGGTTATATTACGAGCAGTACTTC.